These 27 T cell receptor beta chains were all obtained from the same sample, sequenced in a study of cytomegalovirus exposure and HLA in healthy donors. The PCR made use of 60 Vbeta and 13 Jbeta primers. The data were produced by immunoSEQ multiplex PCR, yet TCRdb's version contains in-frame clones alone and is incomplete. The sample lists roughly 71,000 clones, about 72% seen once, with about 3% in the top ten. The sample taken for sequencing was PBMCs. These receptors originate from a girl aged 10-17 years in good health and CMV-seropositive.

This clone was recorded a few times. The chain employs TRBV10-3 and TRBJ1-2; D gene ambiguous. The germline V gene has CDR1 ENHRY and CDR2 SYGVKD. V lost 3 bases, J lost 3 bases, and 11 bases lay in between. The CDR3 is 14 residues long. CDR3 loop: CAISDVISYYGYTF. As DNA, the CDR3 is TGTGCCATCAGTGATGTAATATCCTACTATGGCTACACCTTC.

This clone was seen more than once but under ten times. The rearrangement uses TRBV7-9 and TRBJ1-2, with D possibly TRBD1 on 6 matching bases. CDR1 and CDR2 from the germline V gene are SEHNR and FQNEAQ (reference sequence). The CDR3 runs 14 residues. V lost 1 base and J 1 base, leaving 7 bases between the germline ends. The CDR3 DNA reads TGTGCCAGCAGCTTAGACAGGGTTAACTATGGCTACACCTTC. Its translation: CASSLDRVNYGYTF. Complete variable domain (other parts from reference TRBV7-9 and TRBJ1-2): DTGVSQNPRHKITKRGQNVTFRCDPISEHNRLYWYRQTLGQGPEFLTYFQNEAQLEKSRLLSDRFSAERPKGSFSTLEIQRTEQGDSAMYLCASSLDRVNYGYTFGSGTRLTVV.

The gene calls are TRBV5-1 and TRBJ2-3; D remains ambiguous. The CDR3 is made up of 12 amino acids. V gave up 1 base and J gave up 6 bases, with 6 bases separating them. Germline-derived CDR1 and CDR2 are SGHRS and YFSETQ. CDR3 residues: CASSLWADTQYF. The CDR3 DNA is TGCGCCAGCAGCTTGTGGGCTGATACGCAGTATTTT.

In its sample, this clone was seen a few times. The V gene is TRBV6-4, the J gene TRBJ1-1; maybe TRBD1 (6 bases). V gave up 6 bases and J gave up 5 bases, with 16 bases separating them. This CDR3 spans 14 amino acids. Germline-derived CDR1 and CDR2 are MRHNA and SNTAGT. CDR3 region: CASRPQGVGTEAFF. As DNA, the CDR3 is TGTGCCAGCAGGCCACAGGGTGTGGGGACTGAAGCTTTCTTT.

V gene TRBV4-1 combines with J gene TRBJ2-5; possible D gene TRBD1, 5 bases. This CDR3 comprises 15 residues. V was clipped by 0 bases and J by 5 bases, with 13 bases between them. Germline V gene lookup returns CDR1 MGHRA and CDR2 YSYEKL. The CDR3 reads CASSQDPRQTETQYF. CDR3 DNA: TGCGCCAGCAGCCAAGATCCCCGACAGACGGAGACCCAGTACTTC.

V is TRBV10-3 and J is TRBJ1-1, with D maybe TRBD1 (5 bases). The germline V and J ends were trimmed by 7 bases and 0 bases, with 12 bases remaining between them. Germline V gene data show CDR1 as ENHRY and CDR2 as SYGVKD. This CDR3 region has 14 residues. The CDR3 reads CAINTGLMNTEAFF. CDR3 nucleotide sequence: TGTGCCATCAATACGGGACTAATGAACACTGAAGCTTTCTTT.

J is TRBJ1-1 and V is TRBV7-6, with D unresolved. The CDR3 is 14 amino acids. Trimming shortened V by 7 bases and J by 0 bases, and 12 bases separated the two germline ends. Germline V lookup: CDR1 SGHVS, CDR2 FNYEAQ. CDR3 DNA sequence: TGTGCCAGCACCCTCCTATCTGTGAACACTGAAGCTTTCTTT. Encoded protein: CASTLLSVNTEAFF.

The chain uses TRBV11-2 and TRBJ2-7; D unresolved. CDR3 length equals 12 residues. Trimming pared 3 bases from V and 4 bases from J, leaving 7 bases between. Germline assignment: CDR1 SGHAT and CDR2 FQNNGV. The CDR3 nucleotides are TGTGCCAGCAGCTTTGCCGGGTACGAGCAGTACTTC. Its translation is CASSFAGYEQYF.

The V gene is TRBV27, the J gene TRBJ2-7; D is possibly TRBD1 (5 bases). V gave up 3 bases and J gave up 2 bases, with 11 bases separating them. The CDR3 runs 14 residues. The germline V gene has CDR1 MNHEY and CDR2 SMNVEV (reference sequence). The CDR3 here is CASSFQGDTYEQYF. The DNA for the CDR3 is TGTGCCAGCAGTTTTCAAGGGGATACCTACGAGCAGTACTTC.

V usage is TRBV19 and J usage is TRBJ2-5, with TRBD1 identical over 8 bases. The CDR3 runs 13 residues. Germline CDR1 is LNHDA and CDR2 is SQIVND (reference sequence). With V trimmed by 6 bases and J by 5 bases, 5 bases remained unmatched. Here the CDR3 DNA reads TGTGCCAGTAGACTACAGGGGGTCGAGACCCAGTACTTC. As protein: CASRLQGVETQYF. The full variable domain, its missing parts supplied by reference TRBV19 and TRBJ2-5, is DGGITQSPKYLFRKEGQNVTLSCEQNLNHDAMYWYRQDPGQGLRLIYYSQIVNDFQKGDIAEGYSVSREKKESFPLTVTSAQKNPTAFYLCASRLQGVETQYFGPGTRLLVL.

This clone showed up just a few times. CDR3 coding DNA: TGTGCCAGCAGTTACCGGGAATACTTTAATAATTCACCCCTCCACTTT. Amino acids: CASSYREYFNNSPLHF. The chain is built from TRBV6-6 and TRBJ1-6; D is ambiguous. The germline V gene encodes CDR1 MNHNY and CDR2 SVGAGI (reference sequence). The CDR3 sequence is 16 residues long. V lost 2 bases and J lost 5, with 13 bases in between.

V gene TRBV2 combines with J gene TRBJ1-4; 9 bases map to TRBD1. Germline CDR1 reads SNHLY; CDR2 reads FYNNEI. V shed 6 bases and J 8 bases; nucleotides not matched to a gene: 7. The CDR3 length is 14 residues. This CDR3 reads CASRTGTGTEKLFF. The DNA of the CDR3 is TGTGCCAGCAGGACCGGGACAGGGACCGAAAAACTGTTTTTT.

The rearrangement joins TRBV5-6 to TRBJ1-2; 9 bases agree with TRBD1. V lost 4 bases to trimming and J lost 5 bases; unmatched junction nucleotides: 18. The CDR3 loop spans 18 amino acids. Germline V gene data show CDR1 as SGHDT and CDR2 as YYEEEE. The CDR3 region is CASSTSGTGTLFTYGYTF. CDR3 sequence (DNA): TGTGCCAGCAGCACCTCCGGGACAGGGACTTTGTTCACATATGGCTACACCTTC.

This chain uses TRBV5-4 with TRBJ2-7; perhaps TRBD1 as D (5 bases). Deletions cut 1 base from V and 0 bases from J, with 8 bases between. The CDR3 is 14 residues long. CDR1 and CDR2 (germline): SGHNT, YYREEE (reference sequence). Written as DNA, the CDR3 is TGTGCCAGCAGCTTGCTTGGGGCCTCCTACGAGCAGTACTTC. The encoded protein is CASSLLGASYEQYF.

The rearrangement uses TRBV4-1 and TRBJ2-7; 9 nucleotides agree with TRBD1. The CDR3 length is 16 residues. The V segment lost 2 bases and the J segment 5 bases; nucleotides outside the gene matches: 10. The germline V gene encodes CDR1 MGHRA and CDR2 YSYEKL. The CDR3 here is CASSQRGTGFGDEQYF. CDR3 in DNA: TGCGCCAGCAGCCAACGAGGGACAGGGTTTGGTGACGAGCAGTACTTC.

The chain combines TRBV10-3 with TRBJ2-2; 10 bases are shared with TRBD2. CDR3 length: 16 amino acids. V trimming: 8 bases; J trimming: 1 base; junction bases outside the gene matches: 7. Germline loops: CDR1 ENHRY, CDR2 SYGVKD. This CDR3 is CAILSTSGMNTGELFF. The CDR3, as DNA: TGTGCCATCCTATCAACTAGCGGGATGAACACCGGGGAGCTGTTTTTT.

This chain uses TRBV7-2 with TRBJ1-2, with unresolved D. This CDR3 region has 13 residues. Trimming took 5 bases from V and 4 from J, leaving 11 bases between them. Germline-derived CDR1 and CDR2 are SGHTA and FQGNSA. CDR3 bases: TGTGCCAGCAGCCAAACCGGGAGCTATGGCTACACCTTC. Residues: CASSQTGSYGYTF.

This sequence joins TRBV29-1 and TRBJ1-1; 10 nucleotides line up with TRBD1. The CDR3 covers 12 residues. V shed 7 bases, J shed 4 bases, and the junction held 3 bases outside the gene matches. Germline values: CDR1 SQVTM, CDR2 ANQGSEA. CDR3 nucleotides: TGCAGCGCCGGGACAGGGGCCACTGAAGCTTTCTTT. It encodes CSAGTGATEAFF.

V gene TRBV23-1 combines with J gene TRBJ2-7; the D gene is possibly TRBD2 (5 bases). TRBV23-1 falls under the ORF class, with uncertain function. CDR3 length: 13 amino acids. V lost 6 bases and J 2 bases, leaving 11 bases between the germline ends. The CDR3, as DNA: TGCGCCAGCAGACACGAGGGTCCCTACGAGCAGTACTTC. It codes for CASRHEGPYEQYF.

The chain combines TRBV27 with TRBJ2-1; the D is unclear. V shed 3 bases and J shed 3 bases, with 9 bases lying between them. The CDR3 loop spans 14 amino acids. The germline V gene encodes CDR1 MNHEY and CDR2 SMNVEV (reference sequence). The CDR3 nucleotides read TGTGCCAGCAGTTTGCGGTCTTTCTACAATGAGCAGTTCTTC. Its protein is CASSLRSFYNEQFF.

The chain carries TRBV30 and TRBJ1-6; D uncertain. Germline-derived CDR1 and CDR2 are GTSNPN and SVGIG (reference sequence). The V and J ends lost 2 bases and 0 bases respectively, with 20 bases between them. CDR3 size: 19 residues. CDR3 amino acids: CAWSRTGSPLSSYNSPLHF. The CDR3 DNA reads TGTGCCTGGAGTCGTACGGGGTCGCCTTTGAGCTCCTATAATTCACCCCTCCACTTT. Drawing the rest from reference TRBV30 and TRBJ1-6, the complete variable domain is SQTIHQWPATLVQPVGSPLSLECTVEGTSNPNLYWYRQAAGRGLQLLFYSVGIGQISSEVPQNLSASRPQDRQFILSSKKLLLSDSGFYLCAWSRTGSPLSSYNSPLHFGNGTRLTVT.

This chain links TRBV9 with TRBJ2-7, with 7 bases that match TRBD1. The V and J ends lost 3 bases and 2 bases, in that order; junction bases with no gene match: 11. Germline lookup yields CDR1 SGDLS and CDR2 YYNGEE. The CDR3 has 16 amino acids. CDR3 nucleotides: TGTGCCAGCAGCGGGGGTCCGGGACAGCCCACCTACGAGCAGTACTTC. This translates into CASSGGPGQPTYEQYF.

V is TRBV6-6 and J is TRBJ2-7, with 7 bases matching TRBD1. After removal of 6 bases from V and 0 bases from J, the junction contained 8 bases not matched to a gene. The CDR3 contains 15 residues. Germline CDR1 is MNHNY and CDR2 is SVGAGI (reference sequence). This chain's CDR3 is CASRLRTGHSYEQYF. For the CDR3, the DNA is TGTGCCAGCAGATTGCGGACAGGTCACTCCTACGAGCAGTACTTC.

The J gene is TRBJ2-7, the V gene TRBV5-6, with 8 bases identical to TRBD1. The trim removed 5 bases at V and 4 bases at J, leaving 8 bases unmatched. The length of the CDR3 is 14 residues. Looked up from germline, CDR1 is SGHDT and CDR2 is YYEEEE. CDR3 sequence (DNA): TGTGCCAGCAGGGGGACAGGCCAAGCGTACGAGCAGTACTTC. As protein: CASRGTGQAYEQYF.

This rearrangement joins TRBV28 to TRBJ2-3, with TRBD2 matching over 7 bases. Per the germline V gene, CDR1 is MDHEN and CDR2 is SYDVKM. After removal of 6 bases from V and 4 bases from J, the junction contained 13 bases not matched to a gene. The CDR3 covers 16 residues. CDR3 in DNA: TGTGCCAGCAGCAAAAGTCCCGGACTAGGTGCAGATACGCAGTATTTT. This sequence encodes CASSKSPGLGADTQYF. Full variable domain (rest looked up from reference TRBV28 and TRBJ2-3): DVKVTQSSRYLVKRTGEKVFLECVQDMDHENMFWYRQDPGLGLRLIYFSYDVKMKEKGDIPEGYSVSREKKERFSLILESASTNQTSMYLCASSKSPGLGADTQYFGPGTRLTVL.

This chain uses TRBV4-2 with TRBJ1-1; D gene uncertain. The CDR3 length is 13 residues. Germline V lookup: CDR1 LGHNA, CDR2 YNFKEQ. V was clipped by 1 base and J by 7 bases, with 10 bases between them. The CDR3 sequence: CASSQVRDLEAFF. CDR3 nucleotides: TGTGCCAGCAGCCAAGTGAGGGATCTTGAAGCTTTCTTT.

V gene TRBV12-5 combines with J gene TRBJ1-2, with D possibly matching TRBD1 (6 bases). Germline loops: CDR1 LGHNT, CDR2 FRNRAP. The CDR3 spans 13 residues. Between the trimmed V and J ends, which lost 6 bases and 8 bases, there was a span of 16 bases. Here the CDR3 reads CASGLSQGRGYTF. The DNA of the CDR3 is TGTGCTAGTGGGCTCTCCCAGGGGCGAGGCTACACCTTC.